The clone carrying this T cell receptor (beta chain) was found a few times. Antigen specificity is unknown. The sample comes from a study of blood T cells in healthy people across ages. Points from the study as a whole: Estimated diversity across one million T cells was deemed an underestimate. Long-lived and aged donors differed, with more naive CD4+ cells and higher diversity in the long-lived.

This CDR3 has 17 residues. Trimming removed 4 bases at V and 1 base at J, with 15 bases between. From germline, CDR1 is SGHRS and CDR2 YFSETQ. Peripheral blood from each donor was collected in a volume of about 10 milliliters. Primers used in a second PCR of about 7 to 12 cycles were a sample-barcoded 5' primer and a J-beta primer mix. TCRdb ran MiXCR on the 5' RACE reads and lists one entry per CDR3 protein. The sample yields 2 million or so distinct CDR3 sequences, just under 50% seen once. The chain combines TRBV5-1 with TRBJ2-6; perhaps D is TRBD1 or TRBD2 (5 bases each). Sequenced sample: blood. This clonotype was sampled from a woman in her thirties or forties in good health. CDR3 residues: CASSISSGTSGANVLTF. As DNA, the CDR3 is TGCGCCAGCAGCATATCCTCAGGGACGTCTGGGGCCAACGTCCTGACTTTC.